This entry concerns a single TCR beta chain. Generated by immunoSEQ multiplex PCR, the TCRdb table keeps only in-frame clones and is missing some. The sample has a few thousand clones; approximately 77% are singletons. CDR1 and CDR2 (germline): MNHEY, SMNVEV (reference sequence). Between the trimmed V and J ends, which lost 2 bases and 8 bases, there was a span of 6 bases. CDR3 length: 12 residues. The data stem from a study of T cell changes during pregnancy in multiple sclerosis. Sample: CD8+ T cells from peripheral blood mononuclear cells, taken in the second trimester of pregnancy. This sequence originates from a female donor in good health, enrolled as a control in a pregnancy study. The rearrangement joins TRBV27 to TRBJ2-2, with D possibly TRBD2 on 5 matching bases. The CDR3 reads CASSLRGGELFF. CDR3 coding DNA: TGTGCCAGCAGTTTACGGGGAGGGGAGCTGTTTTTT.